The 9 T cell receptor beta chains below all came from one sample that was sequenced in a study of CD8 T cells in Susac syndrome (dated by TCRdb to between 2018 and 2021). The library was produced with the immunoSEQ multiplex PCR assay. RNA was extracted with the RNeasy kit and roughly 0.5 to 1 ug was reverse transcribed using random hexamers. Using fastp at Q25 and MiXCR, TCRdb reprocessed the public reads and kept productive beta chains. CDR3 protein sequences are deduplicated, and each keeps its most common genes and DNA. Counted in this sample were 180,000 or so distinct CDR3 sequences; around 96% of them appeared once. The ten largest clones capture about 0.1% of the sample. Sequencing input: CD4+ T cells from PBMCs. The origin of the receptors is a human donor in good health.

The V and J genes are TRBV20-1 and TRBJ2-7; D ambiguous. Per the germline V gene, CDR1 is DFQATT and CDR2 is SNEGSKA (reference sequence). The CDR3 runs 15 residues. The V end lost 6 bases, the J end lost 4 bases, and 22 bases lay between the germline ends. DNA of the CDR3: TGCAGTGCCATTAAAAGTGGAAACACGAATTACGAGCAGTACTTC. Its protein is CSAIKSGNTNYEQYF.

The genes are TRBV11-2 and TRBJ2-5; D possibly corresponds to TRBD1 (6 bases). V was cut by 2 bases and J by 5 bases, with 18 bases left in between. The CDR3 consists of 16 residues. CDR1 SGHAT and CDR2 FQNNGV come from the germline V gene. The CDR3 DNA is TGTGCCAGCAGCTTATTAGGGGGACGTAGTGGGGAGACCCAGTACTTC. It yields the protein CASSLLGGRSGETQYF.

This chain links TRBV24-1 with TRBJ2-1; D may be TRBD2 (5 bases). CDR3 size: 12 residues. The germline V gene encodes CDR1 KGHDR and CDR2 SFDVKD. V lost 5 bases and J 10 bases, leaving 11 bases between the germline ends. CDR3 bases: TGTGCCACCAGTGGGGGAGTGGCAGAGCAGTTCTTC. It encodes CATSGGVAEQFF.

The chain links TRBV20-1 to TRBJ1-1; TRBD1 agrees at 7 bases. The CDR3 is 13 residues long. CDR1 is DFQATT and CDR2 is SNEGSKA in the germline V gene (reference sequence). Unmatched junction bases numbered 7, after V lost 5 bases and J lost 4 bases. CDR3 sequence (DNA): TGCAGTGCTTGGGCAGGGGGACGCACTGAAGCTTTCTTT. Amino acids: CSAWAGGRTEAFF.

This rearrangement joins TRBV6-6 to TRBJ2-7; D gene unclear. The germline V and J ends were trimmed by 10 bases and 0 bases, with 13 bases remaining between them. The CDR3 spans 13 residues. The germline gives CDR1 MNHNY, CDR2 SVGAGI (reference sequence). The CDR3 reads CAIVDGGSYEQYF. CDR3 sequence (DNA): TGTGCCATCGTGGACGGCGGCTCCTACGAGCAGTACTTC.

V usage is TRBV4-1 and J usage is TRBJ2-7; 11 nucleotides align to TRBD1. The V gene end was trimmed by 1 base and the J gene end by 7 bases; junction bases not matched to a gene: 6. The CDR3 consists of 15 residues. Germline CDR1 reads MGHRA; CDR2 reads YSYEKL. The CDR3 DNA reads TGCGCCAGCAGCCAAGGCGGACAGGGGGCGAGGGAGCAGTACTTC. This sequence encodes CASSQGGQGAREQYF.

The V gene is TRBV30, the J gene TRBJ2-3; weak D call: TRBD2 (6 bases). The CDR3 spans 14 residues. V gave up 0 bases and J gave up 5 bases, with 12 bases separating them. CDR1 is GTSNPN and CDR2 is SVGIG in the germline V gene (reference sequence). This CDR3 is CAWSVGGSIDTQYF. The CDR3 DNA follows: TGTGCCTGGAGTGTTGGGGGGAGTATAGATACGCAGTATTTT.

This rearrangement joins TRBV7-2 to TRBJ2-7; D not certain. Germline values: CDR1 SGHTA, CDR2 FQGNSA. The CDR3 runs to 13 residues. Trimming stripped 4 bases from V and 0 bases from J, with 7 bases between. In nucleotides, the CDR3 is TGTGCCAGCAGCTGGGAATTCTCCTACGAGCAGTACTTC. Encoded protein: CASSWEFSYEQYF.

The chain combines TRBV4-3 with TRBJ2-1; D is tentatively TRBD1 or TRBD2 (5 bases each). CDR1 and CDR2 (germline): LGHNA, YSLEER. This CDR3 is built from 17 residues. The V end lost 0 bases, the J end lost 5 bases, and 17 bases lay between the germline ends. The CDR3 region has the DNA TGCGCCAGCAGCCAAGATTCCGTGAGGGGCCAGAACAATGAGCAGTTCTTC. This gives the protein CASSQDSVRGQNNEQFF.